This TCR beta chain stems from a study of shared clonotypes between healthy human individuals. General study points: Relative to their counterparts shared across all four donors, non-shared clonotypes exhibited diminished generation probabilities.

Measured with immunoSEQ multiplex PCR; TCRdb has only the in-frame clones, and not every one. The sample holds 2,500,000 or so clones, 90% to 95% seen once. A note on this clone: Its antigen remains unknown.

This CDR3 has 14 amino acids. V was clipped by 4 bases and J by 0 bases; unmatched bases: 3. Per germline, CDR1 SGHNT and CDR2 YYREEE (reference sequence). The rearrangement joins TRBV5-4 to TRBJ1-1, with 7 bases lining up with TRBD1. The clonotype comes from a man younger than 35 in good health. Some clones in this sample may be carry-over from other donors' samples. Sequencing was performed on naive CD4+ T cells from PBMCs. Subset specified: CD45RA+ positively selected. This CDR3 reads CASSLQGVNTEAFF. DNA of the CDR3: TGTGCCAGCAGCCTCCAGGGGGTGAACACTGAAGCTTTCTTT.